This T cell receptor beta chain was captured by sequencing in a study of CD8 T cells in ankylosing spondylitis. General observations from the study: Several of the motif variants were reported before in synovial fluid and blood from reactive arthritis. Disease-linked clones reportedly showed significant enrichment in matched ankylosing spondylitis synovial fluid. A motif in TCR beta, a set of roughly eight highly homologous variants, appeared characteristic of ankylosing spondylitis blood.

For TCR beta, libraries came from quantitative 5'-RACE with molecular barcodes. Each CDR3 protein is one row after TCRdb ran MiXCR on the 5' RACE reads. The sample lists 30,000 to 45,000 distinct CDR3 sequences; over 10% were seen once. In its sample, this clonotype was seen a few times. Its antigen is currently unknown. Possible read error: a much larger clone is one base away. The CDR3 spans 16 residues. Germline V CDR1 and CDR2: MNHEY, SVGEGT. The chain carries TRBV6-2 or TRBV6-3 and TRBJ1-2; a weak D match, TRBD1 (5 bases). The clonotype originates from a male donor with ankylosing spondylitis. Sequencing was carried out using synovial fluid, either unsorted or a sorted T cell fraction (not recorded which). The CDR3 reads CAISYSRGGTGYGYTF. CDR3 DNA sequence: TGTGCCATCAGTTACTCGAGAGGAGGGACGGGCTATGGCTACACCTTC.